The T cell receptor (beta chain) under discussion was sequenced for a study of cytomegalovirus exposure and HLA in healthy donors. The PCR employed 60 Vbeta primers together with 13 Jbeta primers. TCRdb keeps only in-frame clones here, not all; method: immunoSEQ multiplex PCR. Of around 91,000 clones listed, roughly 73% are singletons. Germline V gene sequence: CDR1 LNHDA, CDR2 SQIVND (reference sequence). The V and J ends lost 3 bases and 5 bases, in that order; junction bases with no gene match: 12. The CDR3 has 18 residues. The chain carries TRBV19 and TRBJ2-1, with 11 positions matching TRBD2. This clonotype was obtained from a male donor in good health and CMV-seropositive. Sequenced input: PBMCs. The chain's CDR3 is CASSIRAEGTSGHNEQFF. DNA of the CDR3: TGTGCCAGTAGTATTCGGGCGGAAGGGACTAGCGGACACAATGAGCAGTTCTTC. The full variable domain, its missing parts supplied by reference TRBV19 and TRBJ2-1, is DGGITQSPKYLFRKEGQNVTLSCEQNLNHDAMYWYRQDPGQGLRLIYYSQIVNDFQKGDIAEGYSVSREKKESFPLTVTSAQKNPTAFYLCASSIRAEGTSGHNEQFFGPGTRLTVL.